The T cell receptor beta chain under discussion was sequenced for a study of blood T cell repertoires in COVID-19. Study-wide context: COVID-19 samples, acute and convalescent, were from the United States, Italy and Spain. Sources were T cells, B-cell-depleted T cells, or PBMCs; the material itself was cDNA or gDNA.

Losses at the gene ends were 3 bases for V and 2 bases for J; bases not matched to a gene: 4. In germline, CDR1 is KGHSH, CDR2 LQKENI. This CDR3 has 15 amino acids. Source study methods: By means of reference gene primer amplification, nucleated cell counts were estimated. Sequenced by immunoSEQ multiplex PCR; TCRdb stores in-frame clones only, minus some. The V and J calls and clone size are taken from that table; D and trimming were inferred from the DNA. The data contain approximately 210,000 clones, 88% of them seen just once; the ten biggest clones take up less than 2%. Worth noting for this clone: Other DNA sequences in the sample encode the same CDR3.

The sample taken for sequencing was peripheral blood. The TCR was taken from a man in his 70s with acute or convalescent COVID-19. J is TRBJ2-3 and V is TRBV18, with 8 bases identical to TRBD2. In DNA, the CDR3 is TGTGCCAGCTCACCCTTAGCGGGGTCCACAGATACGCAGTATTTT. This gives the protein CASSPLAGSTDTQYF.